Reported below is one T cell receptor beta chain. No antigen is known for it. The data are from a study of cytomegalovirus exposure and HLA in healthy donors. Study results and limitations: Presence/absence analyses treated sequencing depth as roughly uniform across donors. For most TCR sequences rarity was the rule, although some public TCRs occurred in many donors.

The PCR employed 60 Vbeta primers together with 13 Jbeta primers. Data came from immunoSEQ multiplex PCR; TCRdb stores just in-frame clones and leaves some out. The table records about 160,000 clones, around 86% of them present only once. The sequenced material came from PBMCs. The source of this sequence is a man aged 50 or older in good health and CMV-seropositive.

In DNA form, the CDR3 reads TGCAGCGTTCCAGACAGGGGAGTTGGGTCGACCGAAGCTTTCTTT. This gives the protein CSVPDRGVGSTEAFF. This chain links TRBV29-1 with TRBJ1-1; 8 bases match TRBD1. The CDR3 extends over 15 amino acids. Germline V lookup: CDR1 SQVTM, CDR2 ANQGSEA. J lost 8 bases, V lost 5 bases, and 16 bases had no gene match.